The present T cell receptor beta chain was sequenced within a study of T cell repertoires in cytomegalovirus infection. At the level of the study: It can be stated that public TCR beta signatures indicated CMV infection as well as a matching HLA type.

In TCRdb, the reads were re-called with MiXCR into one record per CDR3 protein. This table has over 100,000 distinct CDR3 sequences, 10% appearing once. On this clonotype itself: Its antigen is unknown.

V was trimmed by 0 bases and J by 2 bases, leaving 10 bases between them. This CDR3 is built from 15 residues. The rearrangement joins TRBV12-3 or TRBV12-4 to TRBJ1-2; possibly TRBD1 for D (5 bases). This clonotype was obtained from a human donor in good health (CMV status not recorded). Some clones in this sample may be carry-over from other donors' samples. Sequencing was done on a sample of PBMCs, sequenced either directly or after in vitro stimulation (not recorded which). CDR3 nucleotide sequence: TGTGCCAGCAGTTTAGCGTCAGGGACCAACTATGGCTACACCTTC. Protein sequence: CASSLASGTNYGYTF.